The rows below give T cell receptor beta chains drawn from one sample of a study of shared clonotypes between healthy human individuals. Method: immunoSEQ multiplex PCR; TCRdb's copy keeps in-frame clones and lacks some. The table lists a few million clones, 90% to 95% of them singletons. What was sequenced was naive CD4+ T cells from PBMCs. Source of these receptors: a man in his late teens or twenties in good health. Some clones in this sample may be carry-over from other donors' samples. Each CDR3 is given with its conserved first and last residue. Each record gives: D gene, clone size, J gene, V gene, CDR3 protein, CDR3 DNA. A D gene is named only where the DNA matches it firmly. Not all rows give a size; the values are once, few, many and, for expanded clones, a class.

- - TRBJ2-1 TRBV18 CASSLYVSPAYNEQFF TGTGCCAGCTCACTTTACGTTAGCCCAGCCTACAATGAGCAGTTCTTC
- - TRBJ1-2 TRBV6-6 CASTPTGPYGYTF TGTGCCAGCACCCCTACAGGACCCTATGGCTACACCTTC
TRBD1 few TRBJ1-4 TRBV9 CASSPRGPTNEKLFF TGTGCCAGCAGCCCCAGGGGGCCGACTAATGAAAAACTGTTTTTT
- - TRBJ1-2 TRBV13 CASSLGGQRVGYTF TGTGCCAGCAGCTTAGGGGGGCAAAGGGTCGGCTACACCTTC
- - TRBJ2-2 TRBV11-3 CASSGKGVTGELFF TGTGCCAGCAGCGGGAAGGGGGTCACCGGGGAGCTGTTTTTT
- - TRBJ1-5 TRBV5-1 CASSLESGEPQHF TGCGCCAGCAGCTTGGAGTCAGGGGAGCCCCAGCATTTT
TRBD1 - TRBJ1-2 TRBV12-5 CASGLVLSGTGAFRTYGYTF TGTGCTAGTGGTTTGGTACTTTCTGGGACAGGCGCATTCCGTACATATGGCTACACCTTC
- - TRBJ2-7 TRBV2 CASSELDVKFSEQYF TGTGCCAGCAGTGAACTGGACGTCAAGTTCAGCGAGCAGTACTTC
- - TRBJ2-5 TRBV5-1 CASSLAVEETQYF TGCGCCAGCAGCTTGGCAGTAGAAGAGACCCAGTACTTC
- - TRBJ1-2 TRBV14 CASSQVEGRGDYGYTF TGTGCCAGCAGCCAAGTTGAGGGCCGGGGGGACTATGGCTACACCTTC
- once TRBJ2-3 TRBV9 CASSPGRENTDTQYF TGTGCCAGCAGCCCCGGGCGGGAAAACACAGATACGCAGTATTTT
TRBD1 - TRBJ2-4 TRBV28 CASSYLGSQGARADIQYF TGTGCCAGCAGTTATCTCGGTTCACAGGGGGCGCGAGCGGACATTCAGTACTTC
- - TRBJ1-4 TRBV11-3 CASRHLQDYRERNEKLFF TGTGCCAGCAGGCACCTACAGGATTACAGGGAGCGTAACGAAAAACTGTTTTTT
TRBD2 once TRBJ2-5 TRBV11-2 CASSSTFGLAVWETQYF TGTGCCAGCAGCTCCACTTTCGGGCTAGCGGTTTGGGAGACCCAGTACTTC
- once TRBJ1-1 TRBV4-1 CASSQDPRQLNTEAFF TGCGCCAGCAGCCAAGATCCACGACAGCTGAACACTGAAGCTTTCTTT
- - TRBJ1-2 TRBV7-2 CASSLEGYGANYGYTF TGTGCCAGCAGCTTAGAGGGATATGGGGCCAACTATGGCTACACCTTC
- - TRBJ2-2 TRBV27 CASSLRFGQGYTGELFF TGTGCCAGCAGTTTAAGGTTCGGGCAGGGTTACACCGGGGAGCTGTTTTTT
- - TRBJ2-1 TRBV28 CASSTGFYNEQFF TGTGCCAGCAGTACAGGGTTCTACAATGAGCAGTTCTTC
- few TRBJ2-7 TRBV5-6 CASSLGRAYEQYF TGTGCCAGCAGCTTGGGCAGGGCCTACGAGCAGTACTTC
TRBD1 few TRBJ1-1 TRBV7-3 CASSSQGFGGTEAFF TGTGCCAGCAGCTCACAGGGGTTTGGGGGAACTGAAGCTTTCTTT
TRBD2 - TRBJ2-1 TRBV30 CAWNPGLAGYNEQFF TGTGCCTGGAATCCGGGACTAGCGGGATACAATGAGCAGTTCTTC
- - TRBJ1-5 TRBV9 CASSVGAGGNQPQHF TGTGCCAGCAGCGTAGGGGCAGGAGGCAATCAGCCCCAGCATTTT